These 32 T cell receptor beta chains were sequenced from one sample in a study of cytomegalovirus exposure and HLA in healthy donors (TCRdb year 2017). Preparation of the library involved the immunoSEQ multiplex PCR assay. For the multiplex PCR, a mixture combining 60 forward primers for TCR Vbeta segments and 13 reverse primers for TCR Jbeta segments was used. TCRdb mirrors the immuneACCESS table, restricted to in-frame sequences. Some clones are absent from its copies; in checked studies, under half trace to an unresolved V gene, and the reason for the others is unknown. This sample is represented by about 180,000 clones; over 80% of them were singletons. Together, the top ten hold less than 1.5% of the sample. The sample consisted of PBMCs. These receptor sequences come from a girl under 18 in good health and CMV-seropositive.

This clone was picked up a small number of times. The rearrangement links TRBV18 to TRBJ2-5; no clear D gene. The CDR3 length is 13 residues. Germline assignment: CDR1 KGHSH and CDR2 LQKENI. The V and J ends lost 5 bases and 5 bases respectively, with 12 bases between them. CDR3 sequence reads: CASSAGLEETQYF. The CDR3 DNA reads TGTGCCAGCTCAGCCGGTCTCGAGGAGACCCAGTACTTC.

This CDR3 is CAWSMNTEAFF. The CDR3 nucleotides read TGTGCCTGGTCCATGAACACTGAAGCTTTCTTT. This sequence joins TRBV30 and TRBJ1-1; D remains ambiguous. V lost 5 bases, J lost 0 bases, and 4 bases lay in between. CDR3 size: 11 residues. CDR1 GTSNPN and CDR2 SVGIG come from the germline V gene (reference sequence).

The rearrangement links TRBV6-5 to TRBJ2-7; TRBD1 or TRBD2 may be the D gene (6 bases each). Trimming left V 6 bases short and J 0 bases short, with 15 bases between. The CDR3 length is 15 residues. Germline lookup yields CDR1 MNHEY and CDR2 SVGAGI. The CDR3 sequence: CASSYRDSGSYEQYF. In DNA, the CDR3 is TGTGCCAGCAGCTACAGGGACTCAGGCTCCTACGAGCAGTACTTC.

The rearrangement links TRBV7-9 to TRBJ2-7; a possible D gene is TRBD1 (6 bases). The germline V and J ends were trimmed by 5 bases and 6 bases, with 20 bases remaining between them. The CDR3 runs to 15 residues. Germline V gene lookup returns CDR1 SEHNR and CDR2 FQNEAQ (reference sequence). CDR3 residues: CASSRTTLGASEQYF. The DNA for the CDR3 is TGTGCCAGCAGCCGCACGACTCTGGGGGCCAGCGAGCAGTACTTC. Using reference TRBV7-9 and TRBJ2-7 for the parts outside the CDR3, the full variable domain is DTGVSQNPRHKITKRGQNVTFRCDPISEHNRLYWYRQTLGQGPEFLTYFQNEAQLEKSRLLSDRFSAERPKGSFSTLEIQRTEQGDSAMYLCASSRTTLGASEQYFGPGTRLTVT.

This chain uses TRBV14 with TRBJ2-1, with TRBD2 identical over 7 bases. The CDR3 is 15 amino acids. Per the germline V gene, CDR1 is SGHDN and CDR2 is FVKESK. After removal of 2 bases from V and 5 bases from J, the junction contained 6 bases not matched to a gene. This CDR3 is CASSQTSVPNNEQFF. The CDR3 DNA reads TGTGCCAGCAGCCAAACTAGCGTACCTAACAATGAGCAGTTCTTC.

This clone is a singleton in its sample. V usage is TRBV9 and J usage is TRBJ1-2; 11 bases align to TRBD1. Germline CDR1 reads SGDLS; CDR2 reads YYNGEE. V shed 4 bases and J 3 bases; nucleotides not matched to a gene: 8. The length of the CDR3 is 16 residues. CDR3 nucleotide sequence: TGTGCCAGCAGCTCGCCCGGGACAGGGGGTGACTATGGCTACACCTTC. Encoded protein: CASSSPGTGGDYGYTF.

The genes are TRBV12-5 and TRBJ2-3, with 10 bases lining up with TRBD2. The CDR3 sequence is 16 residues long. Trimming at V came to 6 bases and at J to 0 bases, leaving 6 bases not matched to a gene. The germline gives CDR1 LGHNT, CDR2 FRNRAP. CDR3 sequence: CASGLEREGSTDTQYF. The CDR3 bases are TGTGCTAGTGGATTAGAGCGGGAGGGAAGCACAGATACGCAGTATTTT. Combining the CDR3 with reference TRBV12-5 and TRBJ2-3 gives the whole variable domain DARVTQTPRHKVTEMGQEVTMRCQPILGHNTVFWYRQTMMQGLELLAYFRNRAPLDDSGMPKDRFSAEMPDATLATLKIQPSEPRDSAVYFCASGLEREGSTDTQYFGPGTRLTVL.

The gene calls are TRBV6-1 and TRBJ1-5; 8 positions agree with TRBD1. The CDR3 is 18 amino acids. With V trimmed by 2 bases and J by 2 bases, 11 bases remained unmatched. Germline CDR1 and CDR2: MNHNS and SASEGT. As DNA, the CDR3 is TGTGCCAGCAGTGAAAACAGGGGGGAGGCTCGGCGCAATCAGCCCCAGCATTTT. It specifies CASSENRGEARRNQPQHF.

The chain couples TRBV27 to TRBJ2-7; D not certain. The CDR3 totals 12 residues. Germline assignment: CDR1 MNHEY and CDR2 SMNVEV (reference sequence). The V gene lost 9 bases and the J gene lost 5 bases, with 14 bases spanning the gap. CDR3 amino acids: CARGGARDEQYF. CDR3 in DNA: TGTGCCAGAGGCGGTGCTCGGGACGAGCAGTACTTC.

The V gene is TRBV6-5, the J gene TRBJ2-7, with 8 bases aligning to TRBD1. Germline CDR1 is MNHEY and CDR2 is SVGAGI. The CDR3 is made up of 14 amino acids. V shed 0 bases, J shed 3 bases, and the junction held 1 base outside the gene matches. This chain's CDR3 is CASSYSDRVYEQYF. CDR3 DNA sequence: TGTGCCAGCAGTTACTCGGACAGGGTCTACGAGCAGTACTTC.

The V and J genes are TRBV16 and TRBJ2-7; 8 bases are a match to TRBD1. After removal of 2 bases from V and 3 bases from J, the junction contained 6 bases not matched to a gene. Per germline, CDR1 KGHSY and CDR2 FQNENV. This CDR3 is 15 amino acids long. The CDR3 is CASSQPRTGRYEQYF. DNA for the CDR3: TGTGCCAGCAGCCAACCCCGGACAGGGCGCTACGAGCAGTACTTC. Full variable domain (rest looked up from reference TRBV16 and TRBJ2-7): GEEVAQTPKHLVRGEGQKAKLYCAPIKGHSYVFWYQQVLKNEFKFLISFQNENVFDETGMPKERFSAKCLPNSPCSLEIQATKLEDSAVYFCASSQPRTGRYEQYFGPGTRLTVT.

This chain links TRBV18 with TRBJ1-2; TRBD1 matches 8 bases. Germline loops: CDR1 KGHSH, CDR2 LQKENI. Trimming removed 3 bases from V and 4 bases from J; junction bases left unmatched: 7. The CDR3 has 15 amino acids. The CDR3 protein is CASSPSEDRAYGYTF. The CDR3 DNA reads TGTGCCAGCTCACCGAGCGAGGACAGGGCCTATGGCTACACCTTC.

This chain uses TRBV18 with TRBJ2-2; a possible D gene is TRBD1 (5 bases). Germline CDR1 KGHSH, CDR2 LQKENI. CDR3 length equals 15 residues. Trimming took off 6 bases at V and 3 bases at J, with 14 bases between the two ends. The CDR3 coding sequence is TGTGCCAGCTCGCTACAGGTTCGGGACACCGGGGAGCTGTTTTTT. This encodes CASSLQVRDTGELFF. Looking up the rest from reference TRBV18 and TRBJ2-2 gives the full variable domain: NAGVMQNPRHLVRRRGQEARLRCSPMKGHSHVYWYRQLPEEGLKFMVYLQKENIIDESGMPKERFSAEFPKEGPSILRIQQVVRGDSAAYFCASSLQVRDTGELFFGEGSRLTVL.

CDR3 sequence: CASSWELAGVFGQYF. The DNA of the CDR3 is TGTGCCAGCAGCTGGGAACTAGCGGGAGTGTTCGGGCAGTACTTC. The chain links TRBV7-2 to TRBJ2-7; 11 bases align to TRBD2. V shed 4 bases and J 9 bases; nucleotides not matched to a gene: 11. CDR3 length: 15 amino acids. Per germline, CDR1 SGHTA and CDR2 FQGNSA.

The sample holds a few counts of this clone. V is TRBV10-3 and J is TRBJ1-1; D not resolved. Germline V gene lookup returns CDR1 ENHRY and CDR2 SYGVKD. Trimming left V 7 bases short and J 4 bases short, with 10 bases between. The CDR3 contains 12 residues. The CDR3 protein is CAITQEGTEAFF. The CDR3, as DNA: TGTGCCATCACCCAGGAGGGCACTGAAGCTTTCTTT.

This clone was detected only a few times. The CDR3 bases are TGTGCCAGCAGTTTAGGGACAGGGATTGGCTACACCTTC. Encoded protein: CASSLGTGIGYTF. The chain combines TRBV27 with TRBJ1-2, with 9 positions matching TRBD1. The CDR3 contains 13 residues. V lost 2 bases and J lost 7; bases outside the gene matches: 2. The germline V gene has CDR1 MNHEY and CDR2 SMNVEV (reference sequence).

The rearrangement uses TRBV6-1 and TRBJ1-2, with 8 bases that match TRBD1. The germline gives CDR1 MNHNS, CDR2 SASEGT. Trimming at V came to 2 bases and at J to 8 bases, leaving 4 bases not matched to a gene. CDR3 length equals 13 residues. The CDR3 protein is CASSEQGAGGYTF. Here the CDR3 DNA reads TGTGCCAGCAGTGAACAGGGGGCCGGAGGCTACACCTTC.

The chain couples TRBV4-2 to TRBJ2-1; 13 bases fit TRBD2. Germline V gene data show CDR1 as LGHNA and CDR2 as YNFKEQ. J was trimmed by 6 bases and V by 0 bases; bases with no gene match: 5. The length of the CDR3 is 17 residues. The CDR3 region has the DNA TGTGCCAGCAGCCAAGATACTAGCGGGAGGGTTGGCAATGAGCAGTTCTTC. Translation: CASSQDTSGRVGNEQFF.

V gene TRBV1 combines with J gene TRBJ2-3; the table's D call TRBD2 went unverified against the DNA. TRBV1 is a listed pseudogene. The CDR3 has 16 amino acids. The CDR3 nucleotides read TGCACCAGCAGCCAAGATCCAGCGGGAGAGCCAGATACGCAGTATTTT. It encodes CTSSQDPAGEPDTQYF.

The chain joins TRBV12-5 to TRBJ2-1; no clear D gene. CDR1 is LGHNT and CDR2 is FRNRAP in the germline V gene. The CDR3 extends over 11 amino acids. V was cut by 2 bases and J by 12 bases, with 8 bases left in between. CDR3 DNA: TGTGCTAGTGGTTTGTTCTACGGGCAGTTCTTC. Its translation is CASGLFYGQFF.

The CDR3 reads CASSEQGRGGELFF. The DNA for the CDR3 is TGTGCCAGTAGTGAACAGGGACGGGGCGGGGAGCTGTTTTTT. J is TRBJ2-2 and V is TRBV19, with D maybe TRBD1 (6 bases). The germline V gene has CDR1 LNHDA and CDR2 SQIVND (reference sequence). This CDR3 is 14 amino acids long. Trimming took off 5 bases at V and 7 bases at J, with 14 bases between the two ends.

The rearrangement uses TRBV6-5 and TRBJ1-1; 7 bases map to TRBD1. Germline trimming cut 0 bases from V and 4 bases from J; bases unmatched to any gene: 2. The CDR3 extends over 14 amino acids. Germline loops: CDR1 MNHEY, CDR2 SVGAGI. Here the CDR3 reads CASSYSSGGTEAFF. DNA of the CDR3: TGTGCCAGCAGTTACTCTTCAGGGGGCACTGAAGCTTTCTTT.

The chain links TRBV5-1 to TRBJ2-7, with D possibly being TRBD2 (6 bases). Germline V gene sequence: CDR1 SGHRS, CDR2 YFSETQ. V was clipped by 0 bases and J by 4 bases, with 8 bases between them. CDR3 length: 13 residues. The CDR3 reads CASSLGGGYEQYF. The CDR3 bases are TGCGCCAGCAGCTTGGGGGGAGGTTACGAGCAGTACTTC.

This chain uses TRBV11-2 with TRBJ2-5; 14 positions agree with TRBD2. The CDR3 runs 17 residues. V shed 1 base and J 3 bases; nucleotides not matched to a gene: 4. Germline CDR1 reads SGHAT; CDR2 reads FQNNGV. This CDR3 reads CASSLATGLAGEETQYF. CDR3 DNA sequence: TGTGCCAGCAGCTTAGCCACGGGACTAGCGGGAGAAGAGACCCAGTACTTC. The full variable domain, its missing parts supplied by reference TRBV11-2 and TRBJ2-5, is EAGVAQSPRYKIIEKRQSVAFWCNPISGHATLYWYQQILGQGPKLLIQFQNNGVVDDSQLPKDRFSAERLKGVDSTLKIQPAKLEDSAVYLCASSLATGLAGEETQYFGPGTRLLVL.

Only a few counts were recorded for this clone. The CDR3 region has the DNA TGTGCCAGCAGACCCGCGGGCAGGGGGACCGGGGAGCTGTTTTTT. This encodes CASRPAGRGTGELFF. V gene TRBV6-4 combines with J gene TRBJ2-2; 7 bases agree with TRBD1. The CDR3 runs to 15 residues. Germline lookup yields CDR1 MRHNA and CDR2 SNTAGT. With V trimmed by 6 bases and J by 5 bases, 9 bases remained unmatched.

The CDR3 DNA reads as TGTGCCACCAGCACACCCGTACAGGGTTCCTACAATGAGCAGTTCTTC. Translated, it gives CATSTPVQGSYNEQFF. The chain carries TRBV15 and TRBJ2-1; the D gene is possibly TRBD1 (6 bases). The CDR3 length is 16 residues. Trimming removed 4 bases at V and 1 base at J, with 14 bases between. Germline loops: CDR1 LNHNV, CDR2 YYDKDF (reference sequence). Drawing the rest from reference TRBV15 and TRBJ2-1, the complete variable domain is DAMVIQNPRYQVTQFGKPVTLSCSQTLNHNVMYWYQQKSSQAPKLLFHYYDKDFNNEADTPDNFQSRRPNTSFCFLDIRSPGLGDTAMYLCATSTPVQGSYNEQFFGPGTRLTVL.

The V call is TRBV7-9, the J call TRBJ2-3, with TRBD1 matching over 7 bases. The CDR3 extends over 14 amino acids. CDR1 and CDR2 from the germline V gene are SEHNR and FQNEAQ (reference sequence). V lost 8 bases and J lost 4; bases outside the gene matches: 9. The CDR3 here is CASSSNRGPDTQYF. The CDR3 coding sequence is TGTGCCAGCTCCAGCAACAGGGGCCCAGATACGCAGTATTTT.

This chain uses TRBV10-1 with TRBJ2-7; 10 bases are shared with TRBD2. The CDR3 is 16 amino acids. The germline V gene encodes CDR1 WNHNN and CDR2 SYGVQD (reference sequence). Germline trimming cut 3 bases from V and 2 bases from J; bases unmatched to any gene: 7. CDR3 amino acids: CASSEAGGPRPYEQYF. DNA for the CDR3: TGCGCCAGCAGTGAAGCGGGAGGGCCGAGGCCCTACGAGCAGTACTTC.

The genes are TRBV30 and TRBJ1-5, with D perhaps TRBD1 (5 bases). The V gene lost 0 bases and the J gene lost 4 bases, with 13 bases spanning the gap. Germline V lookup: CDR1 GTSNPN, CDR2 SVGIG (reference sequence). The CDR3 totals 15 residues. The DNA for the CDR3 is TGTGCCTGGAGTGTTGGAGGGGAAAGGAATCAGCCCCAGCATTTT. This sequence encodes CAWSVGGERNQPQHF.

The chain combines TRBV6-5 with TRBJ1-1, with D unresolved. Trimming cost V 4 bases and J 0 bases, with 12 bases left between them. The length of the CDR3 is 15 residues. In germline, CDR1 is MNHEY, CDR2 SVGAGI. For the CDR3, the DNA is TGTGCCAGCAGTTTTCTACAGACCCTGAACACTGAAGCTTTCTTT. It yields the protein CASSFLQTLNTEAFF.

The V and J genes are TRBV15 and TRBJ2-7, with D maybe TRBD2 (5 bases). Germline V gives CDR1 LNHNV, CDR2 YYDKDF (reference sequence). The germline V and J ends were trimmed by 1 base and 2 bases, with 12 bases remaining between them. This CDR3 has 15 residues. This CDR3 reads CATSRVRGIPYEQYF. Here the CDR3 DNA reads TGTGCCACCAGCAGAGTAAGAGGGATTCCCTACGAGCAGTACTTC.

This clone appeared a few times. The chain combines TRBV5-1 with TRBJ1-5; D is ambiguous. This CDR3 region has 14 residues. Germline CDR1 reads SGHRS; CDR2 reads YFSETQ. Trimming took off 0 bases at V and 5 bases at J, with 9 bases between the two ends. The CDR3 protein is CASSLGSRDQPQHF. The CDR3, as DNA: TGCGCCAGCAGCTTGGGCTCCCGGGATCAGCCCCAGCATTTT. Looking up the rest from reference TRBV5-1 and TRBJ1-5 gives the full variable domain: KAGVTQTPRYLIKTRGQQVTLSCSPISGHRSVSWYQQTPGQGLQFLFEYFSETQRNKGNFPGRFSGRQFSNSRSEMNVSTLELGDSALYLCASSLGSRDQPQHFGDGTRLSIL.